The source of this TCR beta chain is a study of neurological immune-mediated disorders. The trim removed 1 base at V and 6 bases at J, leaving 11 bases unmatched. The CDR3 totals 16 residues. Germline CDR1 and CDR2: SGHRS and YFSETQ. General observations from the study: It was HTLV-1-associated myelopathy that showed the most TCR clonal expansion, while multiple sclerosis showed the least, falling below healthy controls.

TCRdb re-called the 5' RACE reads with MiXCR, one entry per CDR3 protein. The sample comprises 65,000 to 90,000 distinct CDR3 sequences, 10% of which are singletons, and about 1.8% rests with the top ten. Unsorted libraries were derived from 2 million PBMCs stored at -80 C. This clonotype was seen ten or more times. No antigen is known for it. J is TRBJ2-3 and V is TRBV5-1, with 7 bases lining up with TRBD2. The source of this sequence is a man aged 40-55 years in good health. Sequenced: PBMCs. CDR3 in amino acids: CASSLLVSSGADTQYF. The CDR3 DNA sequence: TGCGCCAGCAGCTTGTTGGTGTCTAGCGGAGCGGATACGCAGTATTTT.